The T cell receptor beta chain under discussion was sequenced for a study of breast tumors, draining lymph nodes, adjacent tissues. TCRdb re-called the multiplex PCR reads with MiXCR, one entry per CDR3 protein. The repertoire holds under 250,000 distinct CDR3 sequences, with 32% as singletons. Breast cancer patients provided tissue from their axillary draining lymph nodes. CDR3 size: 12 residues. Germline CDR1 and CDR2: MNHEY and SVGAGI. Trimming removed 5 bases from V and 5 bases from J, with 9 bases in between. Input material: axillary lymph node tissue. The chain uses TRBV6-5 and TRBJ2-5; either TRBD1 or TRBD2 may fit D (5 bases each). This clonotype was obtained from a female donor with breast cancer. Some clones in this sample may be carry-over from other donors' samples. DNA of the CDR3: TGTGCCAGCAGTCGGGACGTGGAGACCCAGTACTTC. As protein: CASSRDVETQYF.